The 5 T cell receptor beta chains below were found in one sample sequenced in a study of blood T cell repertoires in COVID-19. Data came from immunoSEQ multiplex PCR; TCRdb stores just in-frame clones and leaves some out. The table includes approximately 170,000 clones, approximately 85% detected once. Sequencing used peripheral blood. All receptors come from a man between 60 and 75 years old who had recovered from COVID-19.

V and J are TRBV6-2 or TRBV6-3 and TRBJ2-1, with a possible D match to TRBD1 (6 bases). Per the germline V gene, CDR1 is MNHEY and CDR2 is SVGEGT. Trimming cost V 6 bases and J 10 bases, with 16 bases left between them. This CDR3 is built from 13 residues. The CDR3 loop reads CASSDTGLSEQFF. The CDR3 DNA is TGTGCCAGCAGCGACACAGGGCTTTCCGAGCAGTTCTTC.

The CDR3 region has the DNA TGTGCCCGCGCATCAGGCCCGAACACCGGGGAGCTGTTTTTT. This encodes CARASGPNTGELFF. The rearrangement links TRBV30 to TRBJ2-2; no clear D. Germline V CDR1 and CDR2: GTSNPN, SVGIG (reference sequence). V was trimmed by 8 bases and J by 0 bases, leaving 13 bases between them. This CDR3 is built from 14 residues.

The gene calls are TRBV6-5 and TRBJ1-1; perhaps TRBD1 as D (6 bases). The CDR3 totals 16 residues. Between the trimmed V and J ends, which lost 0 bases and 7 bases, there was a span of 18 bases. The germline gives CDR1 MNHEY, CDR2 SVGAGI. The CDR3 DNA reads TGTGCCAGCAGTTACTCGACCTACAGGGACGAGGATGAAGCTTTCTTT. This codes for CASSYSTYRDEDEAFF.

The CDR3 bases are TGTGCCAGCAGCTTTAACTCTGGGGCCAACGTCCTGACTTTC. It translates to CASSFNSGANVLTF. The chain carries TRBV7-9 and TRBJ2-6, with D uncertain. Trimming cost V 3 bases and J 0 bases, with 3 bases left between them. Germline lookup yields CDR1 SEHNR and CDR2 FQNEAQ (reference sequence). CDR3 length: 14 residues.

The rearrangement uses TRBV9 and TRBJ1-1; TRBD1 matches 7 bases. With 0 bases clipped from V and 7 bases from J, the junction kept 6 bases outside the gene matches. From germline, CDR1 is SGDLS and CDR2 YYNGEE. CDR3 size: 14 residues. As DNA, the CDR3 is TGTGCCAGCAGCGTAGACTCGGACAGGAATGAAGCTTTCTTT. Encoded protein: CASSVDSDRNEAFF.